A single sample is the source of the 17 T cell receptor beta chains below, sequenced in a study of early T cells in non-severe SARS-CoV-2 infection. In TCRdb, the 5' RACE reads were re-called with MiXCR into one record per CDR3 protein. The sample lists some 60,000 distinct CDR3 sequences, more than 8.5% occurring once. The sequenced material came from whole blood. Receptors were obtained from an adult who was a healthcare worker with PCR-confirmed SARS-CoV-2 infection or an uninfected control (not recorded which).

The sample holds many counts of this clonotype. This chain links TRBV7-9 with TRBJ1-3; D is unclear. The CDR3 contains 15 residues. CDR1 is SEHNR, CDR2 FQNEAQ, per germline (reference sequence). Trimming removed 1 base at V and 3 bases at J, with 10 bases between. This chain's CDR3 is CASSLDTFRGNTIYF. The DNA of the CDR3 is TGTGCCAGCAGCTTAGATACTTTTCGTGGAAACACCATATATTTT.

This clonotype appeared many times. The chain is built from TRBV6-2 or TRBV6-3 and TRBJ2-7; D is unresolved. Per the germline V gene, CDR1 is MNHEY and CDR2 is SVGEGT. The V and J ends lost 5 bases and 5 bases respectively, with 10 bases between them. The CDR3 contains 12 residues. The CDR3 sequence is CASSVSLHEQYF. DNA of the CDR3: TGTGCCAGCAGTGTTAGCCTCCACGAGCAGTACTTC.

This chain links TRBV29-1 with TRBJ2-5; D uncertain. CDR3 size: 12 residues. Trimming left V 6 bases short and J 4 bases short, with 12 bases between. Germline CDR1 and CDR2: SQVTM and ANQGSEA. The CDR3 region is CSVSGPGETQYF. In DNA, the CDR3 is TGCAGCGTCTCTGGTCCAGGAGAGACCCAGTACTTC.

This clonotype was recorded many times. This rearrangement joins TRBV19 to TRBJ2-7; no clear D gene. Trimming pared 4 bases from V and 6 bases from J, leaving 7 bases between. CDR1 and CDR2 (germline): LNHDA, SQIVND (reference sequence). The CDR3 contains 11 residues. The CDR3 here is CASSNSGEQYF. CDR3 nucleotide sequence: TGTGCCAGTAGTAACAGTGGCGAGCAGTACTTC.

This clonotype was seen ten or more times. The genes are TRBV4-1 and TRBJ2-4; no clear D. V lost 0 bases to trimming and J lost 0 bases, with 9 bases between them. CDR3 size: 16 residues. Germline lookup yields CDR1 MGHRA and CDR2 YSYEKL. The CDR3: CASSQDPDLAKNIQYF. The CDR3 DNA sequence: TGCGCCAGCAGCCAAGATCCGGATCTAGCCAAAAACATTCAGTACTTC.

The V call is TRBV20-1, the J call TRBJ2-7, with 8 bases fitting TRBD2. The CDR3 is 14 residues long. The V and J ends lost 0 bases and 4 bases, in that order; junction bases with no gene match: 5. Germline assignment: CDR1 DFQATT and CDR2 SNEGSKA (reference sequence). CDR3 coding DNA: TGCAGTGCTAGAGATCGGCCTAGCGGGTACGAGCAGTACTTC. As protein: CSARDRPSGYEQYF.

This sequence joins TRBV6-6 and TRBJ1-5; weak D call: TRBD1 (5 bases). The germline V and J ends were trimmed by 7 bases and 5 bases, with 12 bases remaining between them. The length of the CDR3 is 13 residues. Germline-derived CDR1 and CDR2 are MNHNY and SVGAGI (reference sequence). The CDR3 is CASTKGIYQPQHF. The CDR3 DNA reads TGTGCCAGCACAAAGGGGATCTATCAGCCCCAGCATTTT.

This clonotype was seen repeatedly, ten times or more. This chain joins TRBV30 and TRBJ1-4; a weak D match, TRBD1 (6 bases). Germline values: CDR1 GTSNPN, CDR2 SVGIG (reference sequence). V lost 0 bases and J lost 7, with 12 bases in between. The CDR3 totals 14 residues. CDR3 nucleotides: TGTGCCTGGAGTGTACAAGGGGGTAGTGAAAAACTGTTTTTT. Residues: CAWSVQGGSEKLFF.

J is TRBJ2-5 and V is TRBV29-1; 7 positions agree with TRBD1. Germline assignment: CDR1 SQVTM and CDR2 ANQGSEA. Trimming removed 7 bases from V and 7 bases from J; junction bases left unmatched: 9. This CDR3 is 12 amino acids long. Here the CDR3 DNA reads TGCAGCGAGATACAGGGGTTAGGGACCCAGTACTTC. Protein product: CSEIQGLGTQYF.

This clonotype was picked up many times. V usage is TRBV27 and J usage is TRBJ1-3, with TRBD1 matching over 7 bases. The V gene's germline CDR1 is MNHEY and CDR2 SMNVEV (reference sequence). The ends lost 6 bases at V and 3 bases at J; junction bases unmatched: 8. There are 15 residues in the CDR3. CDR3 in DNA: TGTGCCAGCAGGAGACAGGGAGGACGTGGAAACACCATATATTTT. Translated: CASRRQGGRGNTIYF.

This clonotype was seen repeatedly, ten times or more. This chain uses TRBV7-2 with TRBJ1-1; D perhaps matches TRBD1 (6 bases). Germline V gene data show CDR1 as SGHTA and CDR2 as FQGNSA. V lost 4 bases and J lost 3, with 12 bases in between. This CDR3 has 14 amino acids. This CDR3 reads CASSSGGFHTEAFF. DNA for the CDR3: TGTGCCAGCAGCTCGGGGGGCTTCCACACTGAAGCTTTCTTT.

The chain uses TRBV6-5 and TRBJ2-7; 7 nucleotides agree with TRBD1. The CDR3 covers 16 residues. V gave up 4 bases and J gave up 1 base; unmatched junction bases: 10. Germline V gene lookup returns CDR1 MNHEY and CDR2 SVGAGI. CDR3: CASSFRQGMRSYEQYF. CDR3 DNA: TGTGCCAGCAGTTTCCGACAGGGTATGAGGTCCTACGAGCAGTACTTC.

The chain combines TRBV29-1 with TRBJ2-5; D not resolved. CDR1 SQVTM and CDR2 ANQGSEA come from the germline V gene. The CDR3 is 12 amino acids. The germline V and J ends were trimmed by 5 bases and 1 base, with 8 bases remaining between them. The CDR3 DNA follows: TGCAGCGTTTCCTGGCCCCAAGAGACCCAGTACTTC. Translated: CSVSWPQETQYF.

The gene calls are TRBV9 and TRBJ2-7, with 12 positions matching TRBD2. This CDR3 is built from 16 residues. Trimming removed 4 bases from V and 4 bases from J; junction bases left unmatched: 9. Germline V CDR1 and CDR2: SGDLS, YYNGEE. The CDR3 bases are TGTGCCAGCAGCCCGACTAGCGGGGGAGATTTGTACGAGCAGTACTTC. Residues: CASSPTSGGDLYEQYF.

This clonotype has a handful of counts. One end of the junction varies from germline; a read error may be responsible. The chain recombines TRBV5-6 with TRBJ2-7; D is unresolved. The germline V gene has CDR1 SGHDT and CDR2 YYEEEE. The CDR3 consists of 13 residues. In DNA, the CDR3 is TGTGCCAGCAGCTTATTCTTAGGACCGTCTCCAAACTTC. It translates to CASSLFLGPSPNF.

This clonotype was counted a few times. The chain combines TRBV7-6 with TRBJ2-7; 11 bases are a match to TRBD1. The CDR3 contains 16 residues. Germline V CDR1 and CDR2: SGHVS, FNYEAQ. V shed 1 base and J 5 bases; nucleotides not matched to a gene: 7. Here the CDR3 DNA reads TGTGCCAGCAGCTTAGGTTCGGGACAGGGGGGCGACGAGCAGTACTTC. Residues: CASSLGSGQGGDEQYF.

This rearrangement joins TRBV4-3 to TRBJ1-2; D is unclear. The V and J ends lost 4 bases and 8 bases respectively, with 17 bases between them. CDR1 and CDR2 (germline): LGHNA, YSLEER. The CDR3 extends over 14 amino acids. The CDR3 coding sequence is TGCGCCAGCAGCCTCGATATTCTTTCCCTCGGCTACACCTTC. Protein sequence: CASSLDILSLGYTF.